Listed here are 14 T cell receptor beta chains from one sample, sequenced in a study of T-cell reconstitution after alpha-beta-depleted transplantation in children. The library targeted TCRbeta and was prepared with unique molecular identifiers. TCRdb fed the PCR reads into MiXCR, producing one record per CDR3 protein. Here the sample spans about 640,000 distinct CDR3 sequences, roughly 17% being singletons. This material consisted of PBMCs from the stem cell graft donor, taken from the stem cell graft. These receptors all stem from a human donor who donated a stem cell graft to a child with acute myeloid leukemia.

Many counts were recorded for this clonotype. The chain recombines TRBV20-1 with TRBJ1-5; 7 nucleotides line up with TRBD1. Germline CDR1 reads DFQATT; CDR2 reads SNEGSKA (reference sequence). This CDR3 is 12 amino acids long. Trimming took 6 bases from V and 7 from J; bases not matched to a gene: 6. CDR3 protein: CSASTGWQPQHF. The CDR3 nucleotides are TGCAGTGCCTCGACAGGGTGGCAGCCCCAGCATTTT.

In its sample, this clonotype was seen many times. The gene calls are TRBV20-1 and TRBJ1-1; no definite D call. CDR3 length: 12 residues. Germline values: CDR1 DFQATT, CDR2 SNEGSKA (reference sequence). Between the trimmed V and J ends, which lost 3 bases and 3 bases, there was a span of 8 bases. CDR3 bases: TGCAGTGCTAGTCCGGACCACACTGAAGCTTTCTTT. Amino acid sequence: CSASPDHTEAFF.

This clonotype was counted a few times. This chain links TRBV5-1 with TRBJ1-1; no reliable D call. Germline V gene data show CDR1 as SGHRS and CDR2 as YFSETQ. CDR3 size: 13 residues. V dropped 6 bases and J dropped 5 bases, with 14 bases sitting between them. The CDR3 here is CASIMAGWTEAFF. The DNA of the CDR3 is TGCGCCAGCATCATGGCGGGATGGACTGAAGCTTTCTTT.

This clonotype was recorded a few times. The CDR3 bases are TGTGCCAGCAGTCGCGGGGGGGCCCCCTACAATGAGCAGTTCTTC. It encodes CASSRGGAPYNEQFF. The chain is built from TRBV12-3 or TRBV12-4 and TRBJ2-1; 9 nucleotides align to TRBD2. V dropped 5 bases and J dropped 2; count of bases not matched to a gene: 4. This CDR3 contains 15 residues.

This clonotype was detected ten times or more. The genes are TRBV20-1 and TRBJ2-3, with D possibly TRBD1 on 6 matching bases. The germline CDR1 and CDR2 sequences are DFQATT and SNEGSKA (reference sequence). Trimming left V 6 bases short and J 0 bases short, with 16 bases between. This CDR3 has 15 residues. DNA for the CDR3: TGCAGTGCCCAAACCCGGACAGCTAGCACAGATACGCAGTATTTT. It codes for CSAQTRTASTDTQYF.

This clonotype came up many times. The J gene is TRBJ2-1, the V gene TRBV20-1, with 9 bases identical to TRBD1. Germline assignment: CDR1 DFQATT and CDR2 SNEGSKA (reference sequence). V was pared by 5 bases and J by 1 base, with 6 bases of the junction left unmatched. The CDR3 contains 15 residues. This CDR3 reads CSAPPGTGSYNEQFF. CDR3 nucleotides: TGCAGTGCTCCTCCCGGGACAGGGTCCTACAATGAGCAGTTCTTC.

The chain is built from TRBV2 and TRBJ2-2; 7 nucleotides line up with TRBD1. The junction had 6 bases not matched to a gene; V was cut back by 4 bases and J by 4 bases. Germline values: CDR1 SNHLY, CDR2 FYNNEI. This CDR3 has 15 residues. CDR3 region: CASSAHRDSTGELFF. The CDR3 bases are TGTGCCAGCAGTGCCCACCGGGACAGCACCGGGGAGCTGTTTTTT.

Ten or more counts support this clonotype. The chain employs TRBV20-1 and TRBJ1-1; no firm D call. Germline CDR1 and CDR2: DFQATT and SNEGSKA (reference sequence). The CDR3 has 15 residues. V was clipped by 6 bases and J by 1 base, with 18 bases between them. The CDR3: CSARRLAASNTEAFF. CDR3 nucleotides: TGCAGTGCGCGCAGACTTGCAGCATCGAACACTGAAGCTTTCTTT.

This chain links TRBV11-2 with TRBJ2-2; D is ambiguous. There are 14 residues in the CDR3. Germline CDR1 SGHAT, CDR2 FQNNGV. Trimming took 4 bases from V and 0 from J, leaving 6 bases between them. CDR3: CASSSLSNTGELFF. The CDR3 region has the DNA TGTGCCAGCAGCTCGTTGTCGAACACCGGGGAGCTGTTTTTT.

The rearrangement joins TRBV27 to TRBJ2-5; D remains unclear. CDR3 size: 14 residues. Germline V gives CDR1 MNHEY, CDR2 SMNVEV (reference sequence). V was trimmed by 1 base and J by 5 bases, leaving 11 bases between them. CDR3 bases: TGTGCCAGCAGTTTATTAGGGTCCAGGGAGACCCAGTACTTC. Residues: CASSLLGSRETQYF.

The chain joins TRBV28 to TRBJ2-1; the D is unclear. This CDR3 contains 15 residues. The germline V gene encodes CDR1 MDHEN and CDR2 SYDVKM. V dropped 1 base and J dropped 2 bases, with 9 bases sitting between them. CDR3 region: CASSLLVGPYNEQFF. The CDR3 region has the DNA TGTGCCAGCAGTTTATTAGTCGGCCCCTACAATGAGCAGTTCTTC.

This clonotype was detected ten times or more. The chain combines TRBV5-1 with TRBJ2-1; TRBD1 might be the D (7 bases). The germline CDR1 and CDR2 sequences are SGHRS and YFSETQ. The CDR3 runs to 18 residues. V dropped 0 bases and J dropped 6 bases, with 22 bases sitting between them. The CDR3, as DNA: TGCGCCAGCAGCTTGGCGGCGAAGGCGGGACAGCTGCTCAATGAGCAGTTCTTC. Encoded protein: CASSLAAKAGQLLNEQFF.

This clonotype was counted between two and nine times. The chain is built from TRBV7-2 and TRBJ1-5; 7 bases line up with TRBD1. From germline, CDR1 is SGHTA and CDR2 FQGNSA. Unmatched junction bases numbered 4, after V lost 3 bases and J lost 2 bases. The CDR3 extends over 15 amino acids. In nucleotides, the CDR3 is TGTGCCAGCAGCTTCCGGCAGGGGGGCAATCAGCCCCAGCATTTT. The encoded protein is CASSFRQGGNQPQHF.

The V and J genes are TRBV20-1 and TRBJ2-7; maybe TRBD1 (6 bases). Germline V gene lookup returns CDR1 DFQATT and CDR2 SNEGSKA (reference sequence). CDR3 size: 12 residues. The germline V and J ends were trimmed by 7 bases and 2 bases, with 12 bases remaining between them. The CDR3: CSVPDRTYEQYV. CDR3 nucleotide sequence: TGCAGTGTCCCGGACAGAACCTACGAGCAGTACGTC.